These T cell receptor beta chains were read from a single sample in a study of blood T cells in healthy people across ages. MiXCR, applied by TCRdb to the 5' RACE reads, yields one record per CDR3 protein. Here the sample spans over 1,300,000 distinct CDR3 sequences, approximately 59% being singletons. Specimen: blood. These receptors were obtained from a man younger than 30 in good health. CDR3s include the opening cysteine and the closing phenylalanine or tryptophan. A D gene is named only where the DNA matches it firmly. Clone size, where shown, is once, few, many, or a class for clones that have expanded.

NA	TRBV27	NA	TRBJ1-1	TGTGCCAGCAGTTACAATCGGGACACCATGAACACTGAAGCTTTCTTT	CASSYNRDTMNTEAFF
NA	TRBV20-1	NA	TRBJ1-2	TGCAGTGCTGGTCCACAGGGAAACTATGGCTACACCTTC	CSAGPQGNYGYTF
NA	TRBV6-5	TRBD2	TRBJ2-7	TGTGCCAGCAGCCGACCGGGACTAGCGGGGGACGAGCAGTACTTC	CASSRPGLAGDEQYF
NA	TRBV6-5	NA	TRBJ2-5	TGTGCCAGCCGTATGGCAGGGAGGGAGACCCAGTACTTC	CASRMAGRETQYF
NA	TRBV4-1	NA	TRBJ2-5	TGCGCCAGCAGCCAAGATTGGGGGACCCAGTACTTC	CASSQDWGTQYF
NA	TRBV5-1	NA	TRBJ2-3	TGCGCCAGCCAGGGGACGGGTCATAGCACAGATACGCAGTATTTT	CASQGTGHSTDTQYF
NA	TRBV6-6	TRBD2	TRBJ2-5	TGTGCCAGCAGTCCACTAAGCGGGAGAATGCAGACCCAGTACTTC	CASSPLSGRMQTQYF
NA	TRBV7-9	NA	TRBJ1-6	TGTGCCAGCAGCGATCAGGGAATCAATTCACCCCTCCACTTT	CASSDQGINSPLHF
NA	TRBV18	TRBD1	TRBJ1-1	TGTGCCAGCTCACCAAGGACAGGGGAGGGCACTGAAGCTTTCTTT	CASSPRTGEGTEAFF
few	TRBV27	NA	TRBJ1-1	TGTGCCAGCAGACTCAGCCGATTGAGAAACACTGAAGCTTTCTTT	CASRLSRLRNTEAFF
NA	TRBV4-3	NA	TRBJ1-2	TGCGCCAGCAGCCAATCAAGGATAGGGGCCCTCCAACATGGCTACACCTTC	CASSQSRIGALQHGYTF
NA	TRBV6-2/TRBV6-3	NA	TRBJ1-2	TGTGCCAGCAGTTATGCGACAGCAAACTATGGCTACACCTTC	CASSYATANYGYTF
NA	TRBV4-3	TRBD2	TRBJ2-7	TGCGCCAGCAGCCAAGGGGGACTAGCGGGGGTCTACGAGCAGTACTTC	CASSQGGLAGVYEQYF
NA	TRBV29-1	NA	TRBJ2-2	TGCAGCGGGAGCTTGACCTCCTCATCAACCGGGGAGCTGTTTTTT	CSGSLTSSSTGELFF
few	TRBV29-1	NA	TRBJ2-1	TGCAGCGGTACGACAGTATCCTACAATGAGCAGTTCTTC	CSGTTVSYNEQFF
once	TRBV11-2	NA	TRBJ2-1	TGTGCCAGCAGCTGGAGCGTAGGCGGCAGCTCCTACAATGAGCAGTTCTTC	CASSWSVGGSSYNEQFF
NA	TRBV2	NA	TRBJ1-3	TGTGCCAGCAGTACAGGCATCTCTGGAAACACCATATATTTT	CASSTGISGNTIYF
NA	TRBV25-1	NA	TRBJ2-5	TGTGCCAGCAGTCCCCGTGGAGACGGGCAAGAGACCCAGTACTTC	CASSPRGDGQETQYF
few	TRBV5-1	NA	TRBJ2-3	TGCGCCAGCAGCTTGTTTCCCTCGGCCACAGATACGCAGTATTTT	CASSLFPSATDTQYF
NA	TRBV5-1	NA	TRBJ2-1	TGCGCCAGCAGCTTGGCTTATAATAGCGGAAACAATGAGCAGTTCTTC	CASSLAYNSGNNEQFF
NA	TRBV6-2/TRBV6-3	NA	TRBJ2-1	TGTGCCAGCAGTGACGGGACGGCTAATGAGCAGTTCTTC	CASSDGTANEQFF
NA	TRBV5-6	TRBD1	TRBJ2-1	TGTGCCGGCAGCTTGGGGACAGGGGGTTACAATGAGCAGTTCTTC	CAGSLGTGGYNEQFF
NA	TRBV30	NA	TRBJ1-2	TGTGCCTGGAGTCGGTATGGAAACTATGGCTACACCTTC	CAWSRYGNYGYTF
NA	TRBV20-1	NA	TRBJ2-1	TGCAGTGCTCGGGGCGGGGAATATAGTTCGGGTAATGAGCAGTTCTTC	CSARGGEYSSGNEQFF
NA	TRBV11-1	TRBD2	TRBJ2-4	TGTGCCAGCAGAGGACCCGGGACTAGCGGGAGGGCCCGATCTGGTAAAAACATTCAGTACTTC	CASRGPGTSGRARSGKNIQYF
few	TRBV14	NA	TRBJ2-7	TGTGCCAGCAGCCAAGATAATGGGGGCGAGCAGTACTTC	CASSQDNGGEQYF
NA	TRBV7-2	NA	TRBJ2-7	TGTGCCAGCAGCTTAGTTGATATCTACGAGCAGTACTTC	CASSLVDIYEQYF
few	TRBV4-3	NA	TRBJ2-3	TGCGCCAGCAGCCAAGATACAACCCGTATAGATACGCAGTATTTT	CASSQDTTRIDTQYF
few	TRBV4-1	NA	TRBJ1-4	TGCGCCAGCAGCTCAAACTCAGGGTCTGAAAAACTGTTTTTT	CASSSNSGSEKLFF
once	TRBV29-1	NA	TRBJ2-5	TGCAGCGTTGAAGTCGGGGAGGAAGAGACCCAGTACTTC	CSVEVGEEETQYF
few	TRBV27	NA	TRBJ1-1	TGTGCCAGCAGTTTAACCCCCCCGGGCACTGAAGCTTTCTTT	CASSLTPPGTEAFF
NA	TRBV12-3/TRBV12-4	NA	TRBJ2-1	TGTGCCAGCACCGACCCCGGGACGGACAATGAGCAGTTCTTC	CASTDPGTDNEQFF
NA	TRBV6-2/TRBV6-3	TRBD2	TRBJ2-7	TGTGCCAGCAGTTATTGGGTAGCGGGAGCCTACGAGCAGTACTTC	CASSYWVAGAYEQYF
NA	TRBV25-1	NA	TRBJ2-7	TGTGCCACTCAAGTAACGGGACTCCACTACGAGCAGTACTTC	CATQVTGLHYEQYF
once	TRBV27	NA	TRBJ2-1	TGTGCCAGCAGTTTGGAGGGGCAGGCCAATGAGCAGTTCTTC	CASSLEGQANEQFF
NA	TRBV6-5	TRBD1	TRBJ2-7	TGTGCCAGCAGTTACTCGGACAGGGGAGGGAACGAGCAGTACTTC	CASSYSDRGGNEQYF
few	TRBV27	NA	TRBJ2-5	TGTGCCAGCAGTTTATCACCCGTCCAAGAGACCCAGTACTTC	CASSLSPVQETQYF
once	TRBV6-4	NA	TRBJ2-5	TGTGCCAGCAGTGGGCCTCTTGCGGGCGATGAGCAGTACTTC	CASSGPLAGDEQYF
NA	TRBV29-1	TRBD1	TRBJ2-2	TGCAGCGTTAGGGCCCAGGGGGCGTCCGGGGAGCTGTTTTTT	CSVRAQGASGELFF
NA	TRBV7-2	TRBD1	TRBJ2-1	TGTGCCAGCAGCCTCCCCAGACAGGGGTGGGGGAGCTCCTACAATGAGCAGTTCTTC	CASSLPRQGWGSSYNEQFF
once	TRBV2	NA	TRBJ2-1	TGTGCCAGCAGTGAAATTGGGGACTTCACCTACAATGAGCAGTTCTTC	CASSEIGDFTYNEQFF
few	TRBV27	NA	TRBJ1-1	TGTGCCAGCAGTTTAACAGGGTCGAGCACTGAAGCTTTCTTT	CASSLTGSSTEAFF